This entry features one TCR beta chain sequence. The length of the CDR3 is 15 residues. Germline CDR1 SNHLY, CDR2 FYNNEI. This sample was taken from a study of T cells expressing NK-cell markers. Study background: There were seven HCMV-seropositive donors and one seronegative donor among the eight sequenced.

Reprocessing the 5' RACE reads, TCRdb reports a single entry for every CDR3 protein and omits DNA. The specimen's table records around 140,000 distinct CDR3 sequences. Sequencing was done on a sample of blood T cells: a sorted CD56 or NKG2C T cell subset, CD4+ or CD8+ T cells, or bulk PBMC T cells (not recorded which). The receptor was derived from a man aged 18 to 29 in good health. The chain has TRBV2 and TRBJ2-5; the D gene TCRdb calls, TRBD1, cannot be checked with no DNA. The CDR3 sequence: CASSERTGPQETQYF.